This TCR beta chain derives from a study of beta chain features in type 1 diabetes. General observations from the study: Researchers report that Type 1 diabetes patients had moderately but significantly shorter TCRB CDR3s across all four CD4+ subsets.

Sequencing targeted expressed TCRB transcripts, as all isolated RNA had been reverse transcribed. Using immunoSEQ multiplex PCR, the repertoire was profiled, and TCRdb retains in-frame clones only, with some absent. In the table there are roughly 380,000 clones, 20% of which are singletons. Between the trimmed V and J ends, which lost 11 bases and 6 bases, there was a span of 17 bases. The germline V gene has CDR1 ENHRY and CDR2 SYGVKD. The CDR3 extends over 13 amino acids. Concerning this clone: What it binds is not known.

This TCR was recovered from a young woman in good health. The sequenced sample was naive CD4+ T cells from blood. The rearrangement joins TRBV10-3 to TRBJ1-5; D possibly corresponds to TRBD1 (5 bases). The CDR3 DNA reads TGTGCCGCTGGGGCCCTATCGGGTCAGCCCCAGCATTTT. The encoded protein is CAAGALSGQPQHF.